These 27 T cell receptor beta chains were all obtained from the same sample, sequenced in a study of blood T cells in healthy people across ages. A second PCR, run for about 7 to 11 cycles, used a sample-barcoded 5' primer plus a J-beta primer mix. Each CDR3 protein is one row after TCRdb ran MiXCR on the 5' RACE reads. The sample yields more than 800,000 distinct CDR3 sequences, 25% to 30% seen once. Material for sequencing was blood. These receptors were taken from an elderly woman in good health.

This rearrangement joins TRBV25-1 to TRBJ2-1; D is perhaps TRBD2 (6 bases). The V and J ends lost 3 bases and 13 bases respectively, with 22 bases between them. CDR1 MGHDK and CDR2 SYGVNS come from the germline V gene. The CDR3 runs to 15 residues. CDR3 nucleotides: TGTGCCAGCAGTGAGGCCGGGACTGGCCGAGAGACCCAGTTCTTC. Amino acids: CASSEAGTGRETQFF.

CDR3 sequence reads: CASSPRSGYGYTF. CDR3 DNA sequence: TGTGCCAGCAGTCCACGTTCTGGATATGGCTACACCTTC. The gene calls are TRBV27 and TRBJ1-2, with D uncertain. V was trimmed by 5 bases and J by 5 bases, leaving 12 bases between them. CDR3 length: 13 residues. Per the germline V gene, CDR1 is MNHEY and CDR2 is SMNVEV (reference sequence).

This chain connects TRBV3-1 to TRBJ1-5, with 8 bases that match TRBD1. Germline-derived CDR1 and CDR2 are LGHDT and YNNKEL (reference sequence). Trimming cost V 1 base and J 0 bases; bases outside gene matches: 17. The CDR3 spans 21 residues. CDR3 DNA: TGTGCCAGCAGCCAAGGTACCACCGGACAGGGTAGGCTTGGTAGCAATCAGCCCCAGCATTTT. This translates into CASSQGTTGQGRLGSNQPQHF.

In its sample, this clonotype was seen many times. The V call is TRBV20-1, the J call TRBJ2-1; D ambiguous. CDR1 is DFQATT, CDR2 SNEGSKA, per germline (reference sequence). CDR3 size: 15 residues. Trimming took 1 base from V and 5 from J, leaving 15 bases between them. The CDR3 coding sequence is TGCAGTGCTAGAGTGAACCTGTTCGTCGACAATGAGCAGTTCTTC. It translates to CSARVNLFVDNEQFF.

The CDR3 DNA follows: TGTGCCAGCAGCTTAGGTCAGCGGTCCTACAATGAGCAGTTCTTC. It encodes CASSLGQRSYNEQFF. The V call is TRBV7-3, the J call TRBJ2-1, with D tentatively TRBD2 (5 bases). The CDR3 is made up of 15 amino acids. In germline, CDR1 is SGHTA, CDR2 FQGTGA. Trimming stripped 2 bases from V and 1 base from J, with 9 bases between. The full variable domain, completed using reference TRBV7-3 and TRBJ2-1, is GAGVSQTPSNKVTEKGKYVELRCDPISGHTALYWYRQSLGQGPEFLIYFQGTGAADDSGLPNDRFFAVRPEGSVSTLKIQRTERGDSAVYLCASSLGQRSYNEQFFGPGTRLTVL.

In its sample, this clonotype was seen many times. In DNA form, the CDR3 reads TGTGCCAGCAGTTTGTCAACGGGGGGGCCAGGGGGCGAGCAGTTCTTC. The encoded protein is CASSLSTGGPGGEQFF. The chain employs TRBV12-3 or TRBV12-4 and TRBJ2-1; D could derive from TRBD1 or TRBD2 (8 bases each). This CDR3 comprises 16 residues. Trimming took 3 bases from V and 10 from J, leaving 22 bases between them.

This clonotype was observed a few times. The junction does not match germline at one end; this may be a read error. V and J are TRBV7-9 and TRBJ2-5, with D possibly being TRBD2 (7 bases). Germline CDR1 is SEHNR and CDR2 is FQNEAQ (reference sequence). CDR3 size: 14 residues. CDR3 DNA sequence: TGTGCCAGCAGCCGCCGGGGGGCCCAAGAGGCCCAGTACTTC. Protein sequence: CASSRRGAQEAQYF.

The chain couples TRBV30 to TRBJ1-1; 7 positions agree with TRBD1. The germline gives CDR1 GTSNPN, CDR2 SVGIG (reference sequence). The V segment lost 3 bases and the J segment 1 base; nucleotides outside the gene matches: 14. This CDR3 is built from 17 residues. Written as DNA, the CDR3 is TGTGCCTGGAGCGCTGGGAACAGGGGCGCGACGAACACTGAAGCTTTCTTT. Protein product: CAWSAGNRGATNTEAFF.

The chain uses TRBV29-1 and TRBJ1-5, with D perhaps TRBD1 (5 bases). Germline CDR1 and CDR2: SQVTM and ANQGSEA. The CDR3 loop spans 14 amino acids. V was shortened by 4 bases and J by 5 bases, with 15 bases between the two germline ends. This CDR3 reads CSVGGTRGDQPQHF. The DNA for the CDR3 is TGCAGCGTTGGAGGGACTCGGGGTGATCAGCCCCAGCATTTT.

This clonotype was recorded many times. This chain connects TRBV6-2 or TRBV6-3 to TRBJ1-5; a possible D gene is TRBD1 (5 bases). Germline V gives CDR1 MNHEY, CDR2 SVGEGT. The ends were cut back, 1 base at V and 5 bases at J, with 9 bases in the middle. The length of the CDR3 is 14 residues. This CDR3 is CASSYYRGDQPQHF. The CDR3 bases are TGTGCCAGCAGTTACTACCGGGGGGATCAGCCCCAGCATTTT.

This clonotype was observed at least ten times. J is TRBJ2-5 and V is TRBV20-1, with D unresolved. Germline V lookup: CDR1 DFQATT, CDR2 SNEGSKA (reference sequence). This CDR3 is built from 14 residues. V lost 5 bases to trimming and J lost 2 bases, with 15 bases between them. In DNA, the CDR3 is TGCAGTGCTGTCCTGGTGGGAACTCAAGAGACCCAGTACTTC. Protein sequence: CSAVLVGTQETQYF.

This clonotype appeared a few times. This chain uses TRBV24-1 with TRBJ1-1; D remains ambiguous. Germline values: CDR1 KGHDR, CDR2 SFDVKD. The V end lost 5 bases, the J end lost 1 base, and 7 bases lay between the germline ends. The CDR3 is 13 amino acids. The CDR3 DNA reads as TGTGCCACCAGTGCATGGGGGAACACTGAAGCTTTCTTT. It translates to CATSAWGNTEAFF.

At least ten counts were recorded for this clonotype. The chain recombines TRBV12-3 or TRBV12-4 with TRBJ2-7; D could derive from TRBD1 or TRBD2 (5 bases each). TRBJ2-5 matches the DNA end more closely, so the J call is doubtful. The CDR3 length is 14 residues. The CDR3 spells CASSPRGAKETQYF. The CDR3 DNA is TGTGCCAGCAGTCCCCGGGGCGCTAAAGAGACCCAGTACTTC.

The V call is TRBV7-2, the J call TRBJ1-2; no clear D gene. V lost 4 bases and J 2 bases, leaving 17 bases between the germline ends. CDR1 is SGHTA and CDR2 is FQGNSA in the germline V gene. The CDR3 spans 16 residues. CDR3 sequence: CASSSLGGRRNYGYTF. DNA of the CDR3: TGTGCCAGCAGCTCTCTCGGCGGACGAAGGAACTATGGCTACACCTTC.

As regards this clonotype: An end of the junction does not agree with germline; a read error may underlie this. The rearrangement links TRBV5-5 to TRBJ1-6, with a possible D match to TRBD1 (6 bases). Germline loops: CDR1 SGHKS, CDR2 YYEKEE (reference sequence). The CDR3 consists of 13 residues. CDR3 sequence (DNA): TGTGCCAGCAGCTCTGACAGGTTTTCACCCCTCCGCTTT. Amino acids: CASSSDRFSPLRF.

This chain uses TRBV7-2 with TRBJ2-3; D not certain. V lost 4 bases to trimming and J lost 2 bases, with 13 bases between them. Germline V gene sequence: CDR1 SGHTA, CDR2 FQGNSA. The CDR3 length is 15 residues. CDR3 region: CASSSAARNTDTQYF. CDR3 nucleotides: TGTGCCAGCAGCTCTGCCGCCAGGAACACAGATACGCAGTATTTT.

There are many counts of this clonotype. J is TRBJ1-2 and V is TRBV29-1, with a tentative D call TRBD1 (6 bases). The CDR3 runs to 11 residues. The V gene's germline CDR1 is SQVTM and CDR2 ANQGSEA. V was clipped by 5 bases and J by 8 bases, with 12 bases between them. The CDR3 loop reads CSVQQGRGYTF. For the CDR3, the DNA is TGCAGCGTTCAGCAGGGGCGAGGCTACACCTTC.

The chain employs TRBV12-3 or TRBV12-4 and TRBJ2-5, with 9 bases that match TRBD2. With V trimmed by 6 bases and J by 3 bases, 5 bases remained unmatched. The CDR3 has 14 amino acids. CDR3 amino acids: CASRARTSEETQYF. Here the CDR3 DNA reads TGTGCCAGCAGAGCAAGGACTAGCGAAGAGACCCAGTACTTC.

Only a few counts were recorded for this clonotype. This sequence joins TRBV2 and TRBJ1-6; 11 bases align to TRBD1. The CDR3 contains 13 residues. The germline CDR1 and CDR2 sequences are SNHLY and FYNNEI. CDR3 in amino acids: CAGQGARSSPLHF. The CDR3 nucleotides are TGTGCTGGACAGGGGGCGCGTTCCTCACCCCTCCACTTT. The full variable domain, completed using reference TRBV2 and TRBJ1-6, is EPEVTQTPSHQVTQMGQEVILRCVPISNHLYFYWYRQILGQKVEFLVSFYNNEISEKSEIFDDQFSVERPDGSNFTLKIRSTKLEDSAMYFCAGQGARSSPLHFGNGTRLTVT.

This clonotype has a count of ten or more. The chain uses TRBV29-1 and TRBJ1-2; D is unresolved. V shed 6 bases and J shed 0 bases, with 14 bases lying between them. CDR1 and CDR2 (germline): SQVTM, ANQGSEA. The CDR3 is 14 residues long. This chain's CDR3 is CSVVVLAANYGYTF. The CDR3 coding sequence is TGCAGCGTGGTCGTCTTGGCAGCTAACTATGGCTACACCTTC.

This sequence joins TRBV7-2 and TRBJ2-4; TRBD1 is a possible D gene (7 bases). Looked up from germline, CDR1 is SGHTA and CDR2 is FQGNSA. Trimming took 6 bases from V and 2 from J, leaving 14 bases between them. The CDR3 totals 15 residues. The CDR3 loop reads CASRSRGEPKNIQYF. The CDR3 nucleotides are TGTGCCAGCAGGTCCAGGGGGGAGCCCAAAAACATTCAGTACTTC.

This chain connects TRBV6-2 or TRBV6-3 to TRBJ2-5, with 8 bases identical to TRBD2. CDR3 length equals 15 residues. V dropped 3 bases and J dropped 3; count of bases not matched to a gene: 6. Germline loops: CDR1 MNHEY, CDR2 SVGEGT. The CDR3 region is CASSYAGTSKETQYF. The CDR3 DNA reads TGTGCCAGCAGTTATGCCGGGACTAGTAAAGAGACCCAGTACTTC.

This clonotype showed up just a few times. The rearrangement links TRBV12-3 or TRBV12-4 to TRBJ1-1; D unresolved. This CDR3 is 15 amino acids long. Trimming removed 3 bases at V and 1 base at J, with 12 bases between. The chain's CDR3 is CASSLHRGGNTEAFF. The CDR3 DNA reads as TGTGCCAGCAGTTTGCACCGGGGAGGGAACACTGAAGCTTTCTTT.

V gene TRBV18 combines with J gene TRBJ2-1; 9 nucleotides agree with TRBD1. The V gene end was trimmed by 4 bases and the J gene end by 5 bases; junction bases not matched to a gene: 0. CDR1 is KGHSH, CDR2 LQKENI, per germline. The CDR3 runs to 13 residues. The CDR3 spells CASSRQGDNEQFF. CDR3 coding DNA: TGTGCCAGCTCACGACAGGGGGACAATGAGCAGTTCTTC.

The genes are TRBV7-2 and TRBJ1-3; D call uncertain. The CDR3 covers 15 residues. Deletions cut 1 base from V and 0 bases from J, with 7 bases between. Germline values: CDR1 SGHTA, CDR2 FQGNSA. CDR3 in DNA: TGTGCCAGCAGCTTAGAATCCGCCTCTGGAAACACCATATATTTT. As protein: CASSLESASGNTIYF.

This clonotype was counted between two and nine times. A read error may explain this, as a much larger clone is one base away. The V call is TRBV12-3 or TRBV12-4, the J call TRBJ2-5, with 7 nucleotides matching TRBD1. Losses at the gene ends were 8 bases for V and 3 bases for J; bases not matched to a gene: 6. This CDR3 is built from 13 residues. The CDR3 DNA sequence: TGTGCCAGCGAGTTCCAGGGGGAAGAGACCCAGTACTTC. As protein: CASEFQGEETQYF.

This clonotype was seen just once. V and J are TRBV7-9 and TRBJ2-5, with TRBD2 matching over 10 bases. The CDR3 length is 16 residues. With 3 bases clipped from V and 11 bases from J, the junction kept 15 bases outside the gene matches. Looked up from germline, CDR1 is SEHNR and CDR2 is FQNEAQ (reference sequence). The CDR3 nucleotides read TGTGCCAGCAGCTTGGATCTAGCGGGGGCCTACAATGAGCAGTACTTC. It codes for CASSLDLAGAYNEQYF.